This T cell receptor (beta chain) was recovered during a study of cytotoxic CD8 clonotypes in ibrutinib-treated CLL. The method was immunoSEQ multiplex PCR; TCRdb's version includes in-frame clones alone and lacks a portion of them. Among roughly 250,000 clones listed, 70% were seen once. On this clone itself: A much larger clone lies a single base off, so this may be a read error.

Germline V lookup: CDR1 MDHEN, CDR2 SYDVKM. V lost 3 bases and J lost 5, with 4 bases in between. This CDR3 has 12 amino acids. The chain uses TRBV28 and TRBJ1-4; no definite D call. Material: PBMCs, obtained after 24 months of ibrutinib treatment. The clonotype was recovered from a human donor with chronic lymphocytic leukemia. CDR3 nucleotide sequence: TGTGCCAGCAGTTTCCAGAATGAAAAACTGTTTTTT. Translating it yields CASSFQNEKLFF.